This T cell receptor beta chain was sequenced in a study of T cells expressing NK-cell markers. Across the study: According to the study, TCR beta repertoires originated from sorted CD3+CD56+NKG2C+, CD3+CD56+NKG2C- and CD3+CD56-NKG2C+ T cells. Serological testing identified seven of the eight sequenced donors as HCMV-seropositive and one as seronegative. Whole-study findings and limits: Dominant NKG2C+ clonotypes in roughly 6 donors made up about 1.0-7.0% of CD8+ T cells.

To note about this clonotype: What it binds is not known.

TCRdb reprocessed the 5' RACE reads, keeping one entry per CDR3 protein, no DNA. Here the sample table reports approximately 550,000 distinct CDR3 sequences. This CDR3 spans 12 amino acids. Germline V gene lookup returns CDR1 SEHNR and CDR2 FQNEAQ (reference sequence). This receptor was identified in a man younger than 35 in good health. The material sequenced was blood T cells: a sorted CD56 or NKG2C T cell subset, CD4+ or CD8+ T cells, or bulk PBMC T cells (not recorded which). The chain combines TRBV7-9 with TRBJ2-1; TCRdb's assignment of TRBD2 cannot be checked, as there is no DNA. The CDR3 sequence is CASSTLAGEQFF.